Listed below are T cell receptor beta chains from one sample, sequenced in a study of blood T cell repertoires in COVID-19. Assay: immunoSEQ multiplex PCR; the TCRdb copy retains only in-frame clones and omits some. Of 250,000 to 350,000 clones listed, about 86% are singletons. Specimen: peripheral blood. The receptors come from a person aged 70 to 79 with COVID-19, enrolled during active disease. Both conserved end residues are part of each CDR3. A D gene is named only where the DNA matches it firmly. Size values are once, few and many counts, or a class for expanded clones, and some rows have none.

clone_size	v_call	j_call	d_call	cdr3_aa	cdr3_nt
.	TRBV18	TRBJ2-4	TRBD1	CASSPGQGINIQYF	TGTGCCAGCTCTCCTGGACAGGGGATTAACATTCAGTACTTC
.	TRBV29-1	TRBJ2-3	TRBD2	CSVELLAGGITDTQYF	TGCAGCGTTGAACTCCTAGCGGGAGGGATCACAGATACGCAGTATTTT
.	TRBV29-1	TRBJ1-2	TRBD1	CSVLAGQGSTF	TGCAGCGTTCTCGCGGGACAGGGGTCCACCTTC
few	TRBV18	TRBJ2-7	.	CASSPATLEQYF	TGTGCCAGCTCACCGGCCACCCTCGAGCAGTACTTC
.	TRBV3-1/TRBV3-2	TRBJ2-3	TRBD2	CASSQGTSGRNTQYF	TGTGCCAGCAGCCAAGGGACTAGCGGGAGAAATACGCAGTATTTT
.	TRBV7-8	TRBJ2-5	.	CASSLVARLETQYF	TGTGCCAGCAGCTTGGTAGCGCGATTAGAGACCCAGTACTTC
.	TRBV7-6	TRBJ2-7	.	CASSLAGGPSYEQYF	TGTGCCAGCAGCTTAGCAGGGGGTCCCTCGTACGAGCAGTACTTC
.	TRBV4-3	TRBJ1-2	.	CASSQWRQGYGYTF	TGCGCCAGCAGCCAATGGCGGCAGGGCTATGGCTACACCTTC
.	TRBV7-2	TRBJ1-5	TRBD1	CASSPPGTGGGQPQHF	TGTGCCAGCAGCCCACCAGGGACAGGGGGCGGGCAGCCCCAGCATTTT
.	TRBV2	TRBJ2-7	.	CASRTTGTTYEQYF	TGTGCCAGCAGAACGACAGGCACGACCTACGAGCAGTACTTC
.	TRBV7-9	TRBJ1-4	.	CASSLILGGSNEKLFF	TGTGCCAGCAGCTTAATTTTGGGGGGATCTAATGAAAAACTGTTTTTT
.	TRBV2	TRBJ2-7	.	CASSYRVFTYEQYF	TGTGCCAGCAGCTACAGGGTTTTTACCTACGAGCAGTACTTC
.	TRBV7-8	TRBJ2-5	.	CASSLDVQVKGTQYF	TGTGCCAGCAGCTTAGATGTACAGGTTAAAGGGACCCAGTACTTC
.	TRBV15	TRBJ1-5	TRBD1	CATSRYDREQPQHF	TGTGCCACCAGCAGGTACGACAGGGAGCAGCCCCAGCATTTT
.	TRBV29-1	TRBJ2-7	.	CSVVRKEGEQYF	TGCAGCGTTGTGAGGAAGGAGGGCGAGCAGTACTTC
.	TRBV19	TRBJ2-7	.	CASSEGHIQGREQYF	TGTGCCAGTAGTGAAGGACATATTCAGGGGCGAGAGCAGTACTTC
.	TRBV5-5	TRBJ1-1	.	CASSWGVWTEAFF	TGTGCCAGCAGCTGGGGGGTTTGGACTGAAGCTTTCTTT
.	TRBV4-3	TRBJ2-5	TRBD2	CASSQEGLAEETQYF	TGCGCCAGCAGCCAAGAGGGACTAGCGGAAGAGACCCAGTACTTC
.	TRBV5-1	TRBJ2-5	.	CASSLAGGQETQYF	TGCGCCAGCAGCTTGGCCGGGGGCCAAGAGACCCAGTACTTC
.	TRBV9	TRBJ1-5	.	CASSVSVGNQPQHF	TGTGCCAGCAGCGTAAGCGTAGGCAATCAGCCCCAGCATTTT
.	TRBV27	TRBJ2-3	TRBD2	CASSWTSGYTDTQYF	TGTGCCAGCAGTTGGACTAGCGGCTACACAGATACGCAGTATTTT
.	TRBV7-2	TRBJ2-4	TRBD2	CASSLALAGGAIQYF	TGTGCCAGCAGCTTAGCACTAGCGGGGGGGGCCATTCAGTACTTC
.	TRBV11-2	TRBJ1-1	.	CASSLVGGGLNTEAFF	TGTGCCAGCAGCTTAGTGGGAGGGGGGTTGAACACTGAAGCTTTCTTT
few	TRBV21-1	TRBJ2-1	.	CPNRGHNEQFF	TGTCCAAACAGGGGCCACAATGAGCAGTTCTTC
.	TRBV5-8	TRBJ1-5	.	CASRTSWSRGLLSNQPQHF	TGTGCCAGCAGGACTAGCTGGAGTCGGGGTCTTCTTAGCAATCAGCCCCAGCATTTT
.	TRBV14	TRBJ2-1	.	CASSQLTPEQFF	TGTGCCAGCAGCCAACTCACTCCTGAGCAGTTCTTC
once	TRBV10-3	TRBJ1-3	TRBD1	CAIREGTGGGNTIYF	TGTGCCATCAGGGAAGGGACAGGGGGCGGAAACACCATATATTTT
.	TRBV12-3/TRBV12-4	TRBJ1-6	.	CASSLVRNSPLHF	TGTGCCAGCAGTTTAGTTCGGAATTCACCCCTCCACTTT
.	TRBV2	TRBJ2-5	.	CASSYQETQYF	TGTGCCAGCAGTTATCAAGAGACCCAGTACTTC
few	TRBV27	TRBJ1-1	TRBD1	CASSLRGTAEAFF	TGTGCCAGCAGTTTAAGGGGGACAGCTGAAGCTTTCTTT
.	TRBV15	TRBJ2-7	.	CATSRDRQKSYEQYF	TGTGCCACCAGCAGAGATCGTCAGAAGTCCTACGAGCAGTACTTC
.	TRBV5-1	TRBJ2-3	.	CASSLDYSTDTQYF	TGCGCCAGCAGCTTGGATTATAGCACAGATACGCAGTATTTT
once	TRBV5-5	TRBJ1-1	.	CASSSQGNTEAFF	TGTGCCAGCAGCTCCCAGGGGAACACTGAAGCTTTCTTT
few	TRBV5-4	TRBJ1-1	TRBD1	CASSLGQGIAGTEAFF	TGTGCCAGCAGCTTGGGACAGGGTATTGCGGGAACTGAAGCTTTCTTT
.	TRBV7-2	TRBJ2-3	.	CASSLAGAGGTDTQYF	TGTGCCAGCAGCTTAGCGGGGGCCGGGGGCACAGATACGCAGTATTTT
once	TRBV7-2	TRBJ2-7	TRBD2	CASSLGGGGTYYEQYF	TGTGCCAGCAGCTTAGGCGGGGGTGGAACCTACTACGAGCAGTACTTC
.	TRBV28	TRBJ2-1	TRBD2	CASGLAGTYNEQFF	TGTGCCAGTGGACTAGCGGGAACATACAATGAGCAGTTCTTC